This entry describes one T cell receptor beta chain. These data belong to a study of blood T cell repertoires in COVID-19. Across the whole study: Samples representing acute and convalescent COVID-19 were sourced from the United States, Italy and Spain. From T cells, B-cell-depleted T cells, or PBMCs came the material, which was cDNA or gDNA.

Methods used by the authors: Scientists estimated how many nucleated cells there were by amplifying reference gene primers. TCRdb's table, derived via immunoSEQ multiplex PCR, lists solely in-frame clones and lacks some. The V and J calls and the clone size are those of that table, but D and trimming were determined from the DNA. The repertoire holds tens of thousands of clones, about 82% seen once, with about 13% in the top ten. Sequenced sample: peripheral blood. This TCR came from a human donor in a cohort sampled during active COVID-19.

CDR3 region: CSTTRGQEAFF. The CDR3 DNA reads as TGCAGCACCACGAGGGGACAGGAAGCTTTCTTT. The rearrangement uses TRBV29-1 and TRBJ1-1, with 7 positions matching TRBD1. The ends lost 8 bases at V and 8 bases at J; junction bases unmatched: 8. Looked up from germline, CDR1 is SQVTM and CDR2 is ANQGSEA. The CDR3 runs to 11 residues.